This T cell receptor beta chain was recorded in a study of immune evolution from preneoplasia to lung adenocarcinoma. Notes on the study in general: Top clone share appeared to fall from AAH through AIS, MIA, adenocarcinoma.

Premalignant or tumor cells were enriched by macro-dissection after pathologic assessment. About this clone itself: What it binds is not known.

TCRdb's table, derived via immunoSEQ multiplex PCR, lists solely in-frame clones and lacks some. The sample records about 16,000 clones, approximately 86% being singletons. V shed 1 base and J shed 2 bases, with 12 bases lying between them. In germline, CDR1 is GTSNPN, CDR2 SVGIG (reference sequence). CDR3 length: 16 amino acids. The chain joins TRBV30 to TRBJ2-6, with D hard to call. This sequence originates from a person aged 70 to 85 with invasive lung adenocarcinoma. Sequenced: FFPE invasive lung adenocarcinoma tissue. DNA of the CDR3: TGTGCCTGGAGTGATGACATCTGGGCTGGGGCCAACGTCCTGACTTTC. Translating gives CAWSDDIWAGANVLTF.